The sample holds a few counts of the clone carrying this TCR beta chain. What it binds is unknown. The data derive from a study of T cells after yellow fever vaccination. At the level of the study: With SMART-Seq v4 Ultra Low Input, the fractions containing low cell numbers were prepared.

The CDR3 runs 13 residues. Trimming took 8 bases from V and 2 from J; bases not matched to a gene: 3. Germline CDR1 is MNHNS and CDR2 is SASEGT. TCRdb ran MiXCR on the 5' RACE reads and lists one entry per CDR3 protein. Counted here are 550,000 or so distinct CDR3 sequences, over 15% occurring once; the ten biggest clones make up around an eighth. Study conclusions and caveats: Clonotypes shared by both compartments, CD4 and CD8, made up a small share. At 95% to 96% for CD4 and around 91% for CD8, most primary-vaccination clones showed up again after the booster.

The sequencing used PBMCs, collected 15 days after the yellow fever booster vaccination. This TCR was sampled from a man younger than 40 who received the YFV17D yellow fever vaccine. The chain employs TRBV6-1 and TRBJ2-5, with TRBD2 matching over 9 bases. The CDR3 loop reads CASQLAGQETQYF. CDR3 nucleotide sequence: TGTGCCAGCCAGCTAGCGGGGCAAGAGACCCAGTACTTC.